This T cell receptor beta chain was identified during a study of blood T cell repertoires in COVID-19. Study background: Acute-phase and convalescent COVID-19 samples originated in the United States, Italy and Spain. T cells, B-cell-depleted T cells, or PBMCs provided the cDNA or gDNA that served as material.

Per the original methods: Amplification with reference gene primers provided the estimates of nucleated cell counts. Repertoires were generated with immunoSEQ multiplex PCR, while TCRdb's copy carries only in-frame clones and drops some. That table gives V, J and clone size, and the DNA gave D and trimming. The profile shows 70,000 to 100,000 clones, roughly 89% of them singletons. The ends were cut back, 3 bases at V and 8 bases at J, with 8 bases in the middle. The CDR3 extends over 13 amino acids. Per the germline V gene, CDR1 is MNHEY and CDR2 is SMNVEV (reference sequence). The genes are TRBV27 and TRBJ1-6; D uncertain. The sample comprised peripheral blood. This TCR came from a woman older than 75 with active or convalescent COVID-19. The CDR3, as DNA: TGTGCCAGCAGTTTCCTCTACTATTCACCCCTCCACTTT. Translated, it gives CASSFLYYSPLHF.